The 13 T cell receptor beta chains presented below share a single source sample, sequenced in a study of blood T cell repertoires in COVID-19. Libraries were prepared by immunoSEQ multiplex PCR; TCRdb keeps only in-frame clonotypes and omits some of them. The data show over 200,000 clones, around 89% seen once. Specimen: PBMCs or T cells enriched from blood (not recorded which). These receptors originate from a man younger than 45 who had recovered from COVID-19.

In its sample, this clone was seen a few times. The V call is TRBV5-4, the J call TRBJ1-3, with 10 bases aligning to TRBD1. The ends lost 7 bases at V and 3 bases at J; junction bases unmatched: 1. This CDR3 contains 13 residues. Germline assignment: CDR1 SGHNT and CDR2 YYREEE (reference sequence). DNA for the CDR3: TGTGCCAGCCGGGACAGGGGTGGAAACACCATATATTTT. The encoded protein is CASRDRGGNTIYF.

CDR3 in DNA: TGTGCCAGCAGCCAGGGCGGGGGGCGAATTGTTAACGTTACCTATAGCAATCAGCCCCAGCATTTT. It yields the protein CASSQGGGRIVNVTYSNQPQHF. The rearrangement joins TRBV21-1 to TRBJ1-5. TRBV21-1 is shown as a pseudogene. The CDR3 is 22 residues long.

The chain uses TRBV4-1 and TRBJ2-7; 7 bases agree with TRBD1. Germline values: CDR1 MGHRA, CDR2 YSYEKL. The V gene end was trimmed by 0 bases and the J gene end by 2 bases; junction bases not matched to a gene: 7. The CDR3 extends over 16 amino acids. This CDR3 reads CASSQDSGTAAYEQYF. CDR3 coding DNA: TGCGCCAGCAGCCAAGATTCGGGGACAGCGGCCTACGAGCAGTACTTC.

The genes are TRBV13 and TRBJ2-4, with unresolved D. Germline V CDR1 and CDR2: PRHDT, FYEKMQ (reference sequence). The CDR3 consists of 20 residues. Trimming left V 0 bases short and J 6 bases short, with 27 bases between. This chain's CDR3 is CASSLGGYPAVGMASNIQYF. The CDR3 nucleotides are TGTGCCAGCAGCTTAGGCGGGTACCCTGCCGTGGGTATGGCCTCAAACATTCAGTACTTC.

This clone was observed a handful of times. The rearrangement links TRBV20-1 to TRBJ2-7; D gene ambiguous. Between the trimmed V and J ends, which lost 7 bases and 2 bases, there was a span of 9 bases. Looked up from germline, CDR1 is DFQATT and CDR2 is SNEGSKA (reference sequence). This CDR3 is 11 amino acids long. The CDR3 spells CSGWLTYEQYF. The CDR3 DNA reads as TGCAGTGGTTGGCTTACCTACGAGCAGTACTTC.

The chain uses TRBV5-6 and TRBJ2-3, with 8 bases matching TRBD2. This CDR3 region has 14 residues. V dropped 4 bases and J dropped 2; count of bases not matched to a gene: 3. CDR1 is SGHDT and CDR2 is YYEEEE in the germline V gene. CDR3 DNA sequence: TGTGCCAGCAGCCCGGGACTAGACACAGATACGCAGTATTTT. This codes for CASSPGLDTDTQYF.

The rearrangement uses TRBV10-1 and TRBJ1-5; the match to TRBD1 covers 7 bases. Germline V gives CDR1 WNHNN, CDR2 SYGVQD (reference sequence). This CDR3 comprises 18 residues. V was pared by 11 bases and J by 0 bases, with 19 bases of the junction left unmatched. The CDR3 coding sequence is TGCGCCCAACCCCTAGGGGGCCGCACGACTAATAGCAATCAGCCCCAGCATTTT. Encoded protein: CAQPLGGRTTNSNQPQHF.

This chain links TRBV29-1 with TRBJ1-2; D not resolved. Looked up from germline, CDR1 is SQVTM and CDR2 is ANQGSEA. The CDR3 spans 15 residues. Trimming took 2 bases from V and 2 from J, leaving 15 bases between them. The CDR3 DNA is TGCAGCGTTGAACCAGCCTCCGGGGTGAACTATGGCTACACCTTC. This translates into CSVEPASGVNYGYTF.

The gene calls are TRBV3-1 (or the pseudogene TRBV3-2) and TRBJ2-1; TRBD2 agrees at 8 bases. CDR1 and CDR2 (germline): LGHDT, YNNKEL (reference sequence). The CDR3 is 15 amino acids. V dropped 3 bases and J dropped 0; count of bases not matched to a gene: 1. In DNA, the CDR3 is TGTGCCAGCAGCCAGGGACTAGGCTCCTACAATGAGCAGTTCTTC. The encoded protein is CASSQGLGSYNEQFF.

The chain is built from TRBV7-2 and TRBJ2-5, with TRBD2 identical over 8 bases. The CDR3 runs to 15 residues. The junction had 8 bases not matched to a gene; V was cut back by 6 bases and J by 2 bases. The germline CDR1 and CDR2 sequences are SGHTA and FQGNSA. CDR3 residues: CASSSPGGAQETQYF. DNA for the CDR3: TGTGCCAGCAGTTCGCCCGGGGGGGCACAAGAGACCCAGTACTTC.

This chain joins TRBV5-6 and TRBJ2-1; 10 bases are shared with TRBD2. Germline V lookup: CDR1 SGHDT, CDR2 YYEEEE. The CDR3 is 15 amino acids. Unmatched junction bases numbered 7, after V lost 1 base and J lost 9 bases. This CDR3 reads CASSLSAGGRSEQFF. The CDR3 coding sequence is TGTGCCAGCAGCTTGTCAGCGGGGGGGCGTAGTGAGCAGTTCTTC.

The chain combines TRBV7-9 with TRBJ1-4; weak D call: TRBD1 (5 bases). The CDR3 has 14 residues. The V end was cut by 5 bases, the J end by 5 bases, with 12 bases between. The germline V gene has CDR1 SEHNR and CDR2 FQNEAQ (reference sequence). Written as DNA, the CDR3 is TGTGCCAGCAGCGCAGCCGGACAAAATGAAAAACTGTTTTTT. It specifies CASSAAGQNEKLFF.

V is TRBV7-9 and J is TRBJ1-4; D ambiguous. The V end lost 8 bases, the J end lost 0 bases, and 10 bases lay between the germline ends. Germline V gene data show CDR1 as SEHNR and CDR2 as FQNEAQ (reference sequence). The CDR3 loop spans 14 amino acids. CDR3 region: CASGEASTNEKLFF. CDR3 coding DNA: TGTGCCAGCGGGGAGGCCTCAACTAATGAAAAACTGTTTTTT.